What follows are 2 T cell receptor beta chains derived from one specimen sequenced in a study of T-cell memory formation after mild COVID-19. From the 5' RACE reads, TCRdb called clonotypes with MiXCR, one entry per CDR3 protein. The sample shows hundreds of thousands of distinct CDR3 sequences, more than 15% of them seen only once. Specimen: PBMCs or a T cell subset sorted from them (not recorded which). These TCRs come from an adult woman who had mild COVID-19 (a few samples of this study predate the infection). Cell type and time point are not known.

This clonotype has more than one count but fewer than ten. The V call is TRBV15, the J call TRBJ2-2; tentatively, D is TRBD2 (5 bases). The germline V and J ends were trimmed by 0 bases and 3 bases, with 14 bases remaining between them. The V gene's germline CDR1 is LNHNV and CDR2 YYDKDF (reference sequence). The CDR3 sequence is 17 residues long. This CDR3 is CATSRDVRGPYTGELFF. The CDR3 DNA sequence: TGTGCCACCAGCAGAGATGTTAGAGGGCCCTACACCGGGGAGCTGTTTTTT.

This clonotype was picked up many times. This sequence joins TRBV29-1 and TRBJ2-5; D is undetermined. The CDR3 has 13 residues. Deletions cut 1 base from V and 2 bases from J, with 8 bases between. Germline lookup yields CDR1 SQVTM and CDR2 ANQGSEA. In nucleotides, the CDR3 is TGCAGCGTTGAAGGAGGCAGACAAGAGACCCAGTACTTC. Its protein is CSVEGGRQETQYF.